A single sample is the source of the 2 T cell receptor beta chains below, sequenced in a study of blood T cell repertoires in COVID-19. Using immunoSEQ multiplex PCR, the repertoire was profiled, and TCRdb retains in-frame clones only, with some absent. This table has approximately 250,000 clones, roughly 80% appearing once. The specimen was peripheral blood. These receptors originate from a man aged 60 to 69 with acute or convalescent COVID-19.

This chain connects TRBV6-1 to TRBJ1-1; 8 bases are shared with TRBD1. With 3 bases clipped from V and 1 base from J, the junction kept 1 base outside the gene matches. The germline CDR1 and CDR2 sequences are MNHNS and SASEGT. The CDR3 runs 14 residues. The CDR3 DNA follows: TGTGCCAGCAGTGACGGACAGGGGAACACTGAAGCTTTCTTT. Translated, it gives CASSDGQGNTEAFF.

This chain connects TRBV6-5 to TRBJ1-2, with D unclear. Germline CDR1 is MNHEY and CDR2 is SVGAGI. Trimming cost V 10 bases and J 3 bases, with 15 bases left between them. This CDR3 spans 13 amino acids. DNA of the CDR3: TGTGCCACCTACCCTAGGAGGGACTATGGCTACACCTTC. The encoded protein is CATYPRRDYGYTF.